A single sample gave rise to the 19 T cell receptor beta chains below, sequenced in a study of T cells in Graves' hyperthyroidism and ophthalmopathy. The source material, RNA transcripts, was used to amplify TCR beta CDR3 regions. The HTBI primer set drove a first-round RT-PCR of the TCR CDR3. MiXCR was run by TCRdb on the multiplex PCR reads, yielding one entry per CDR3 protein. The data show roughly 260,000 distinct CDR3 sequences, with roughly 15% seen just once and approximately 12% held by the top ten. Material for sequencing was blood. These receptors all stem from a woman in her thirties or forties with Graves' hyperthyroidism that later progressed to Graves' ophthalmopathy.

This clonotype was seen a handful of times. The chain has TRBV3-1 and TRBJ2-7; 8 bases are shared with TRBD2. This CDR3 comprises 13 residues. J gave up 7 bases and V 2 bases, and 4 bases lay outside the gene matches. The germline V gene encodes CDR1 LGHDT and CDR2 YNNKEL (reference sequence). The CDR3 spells CASSQRTSLEQYF. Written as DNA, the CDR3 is TGTGCCAGCAGCCAACGGACTAGCCTGGAGCAGTACTTC.

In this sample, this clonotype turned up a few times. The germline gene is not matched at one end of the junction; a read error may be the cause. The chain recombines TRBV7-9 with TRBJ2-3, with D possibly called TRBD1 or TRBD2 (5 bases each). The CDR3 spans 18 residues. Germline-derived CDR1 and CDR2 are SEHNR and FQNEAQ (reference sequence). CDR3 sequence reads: CACSLVRPGTISTDTQYF. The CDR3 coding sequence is TGTGCCTGCAGCTTAGTTAGGCCCGGGACCATTAGCACAGATACGCAGTATTTT.

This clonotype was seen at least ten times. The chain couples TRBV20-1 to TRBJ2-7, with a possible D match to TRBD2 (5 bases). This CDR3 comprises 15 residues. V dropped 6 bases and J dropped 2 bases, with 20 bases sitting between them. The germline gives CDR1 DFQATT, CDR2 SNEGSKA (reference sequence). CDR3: CSAEETIAGTYEQYF. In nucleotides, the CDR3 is TGCAGTGCGGAAGAGACTATCGCGGGTACCTACGAGCAGTACTTC.

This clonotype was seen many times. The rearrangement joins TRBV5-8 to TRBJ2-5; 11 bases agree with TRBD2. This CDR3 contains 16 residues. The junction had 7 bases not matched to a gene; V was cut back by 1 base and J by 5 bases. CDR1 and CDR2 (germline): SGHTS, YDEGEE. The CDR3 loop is CASSLTSGSFGETQYF. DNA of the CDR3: TGTGCCAGCAGCTTGACTAGCGGGAGTTTTGGGGAGACCCAGTACTTC.

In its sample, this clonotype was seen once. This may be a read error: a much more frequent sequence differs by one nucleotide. CDR3 in amino acids: CASTLLYEQYF. The CDR3 DNA reads TGTGCCAGCACGCTGTTGTACGAGCAGTACTTC. This chain connects TRBV2 to TRBJ2-7; D is uncertain. The CDR3 contains 11 residues. Germline lookup yields CDR1 SNHLY and CDR2 FYNNEI. V lost 7 bases, J lost 4 bases, and 8 bases lay in between.

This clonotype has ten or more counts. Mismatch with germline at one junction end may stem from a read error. The CDR3 sequence: CASSPGQNTEAFF. For the CDR3, the DNA is TGCGCCAGCAGCCCGGGACAGAACACTGAAGCTTTCTTT. The chain links TRBV18 to TRBJ1-1; weak D call: TRBD1 (6 bases). Looked up from germline, CDR1 is KGHSH and CDR2 is LQKENI. CDR3 length: 13 residues.

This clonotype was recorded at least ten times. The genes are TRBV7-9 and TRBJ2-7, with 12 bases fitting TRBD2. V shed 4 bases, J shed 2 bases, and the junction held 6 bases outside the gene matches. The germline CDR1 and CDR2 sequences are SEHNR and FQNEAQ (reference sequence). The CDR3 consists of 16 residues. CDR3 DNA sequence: TGTGCCAGCAGCTCAGGACTAGCGGGAAGTACCTACGAGCAGTACTTC. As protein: CASSSGLAGSTYEQYF. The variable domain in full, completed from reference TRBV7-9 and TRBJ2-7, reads DTGVSQNPRHKITKRGQNVTFRCDPISEHNRLYWYRQTLGQGPEFLTYFQNEAQLEKSRLLSDRFSAERPKGSFSTLEIQRTEQGDSAMYLCASSSGLAGSTYEQYFGPGTRLTVT.

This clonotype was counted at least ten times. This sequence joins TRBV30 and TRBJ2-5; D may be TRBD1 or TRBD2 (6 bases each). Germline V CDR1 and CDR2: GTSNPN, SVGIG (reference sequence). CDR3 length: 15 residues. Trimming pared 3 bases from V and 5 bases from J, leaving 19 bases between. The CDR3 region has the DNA TGTGCCTGGAGATCCGGAGGGGGAAGACGGGAGACCCAGTACTTC. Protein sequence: CAWRSGGGRRETQYF.

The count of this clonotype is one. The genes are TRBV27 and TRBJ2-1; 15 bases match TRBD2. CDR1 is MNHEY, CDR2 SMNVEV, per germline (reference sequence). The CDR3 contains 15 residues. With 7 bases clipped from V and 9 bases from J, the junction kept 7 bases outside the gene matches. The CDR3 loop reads CASKPGTSGRSEQFF. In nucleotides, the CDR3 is TGTGCCAGCAAACCCGGGACTAGCGGGAGGAGTGAGCAGTTCTTC.

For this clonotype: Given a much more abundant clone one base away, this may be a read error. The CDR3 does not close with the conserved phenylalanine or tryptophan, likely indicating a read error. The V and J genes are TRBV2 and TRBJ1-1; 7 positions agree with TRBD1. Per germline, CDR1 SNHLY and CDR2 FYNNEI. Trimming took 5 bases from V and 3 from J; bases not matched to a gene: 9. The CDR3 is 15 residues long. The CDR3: CASSMYRGLHTEAFL. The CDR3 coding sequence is TGTGCCAGCAGTATGTACAGGGGTTTGCACACTGAAGCTTTCTTA.

The CDR3 loop is CASSPIGAAYNEQFF. CDR3 nucleotides: TGTGCCAGCAGCCCTATCGGGGCCGCTTACAATGAGCAGTTCTTC. The chain has TRBV5-5 and TRBJ2-1, with D perhaps being TRBD1 or TRBD2 (5 bases each). The CDR3 has 15 residues. Germline V gives CDR1 SGHKS, CDR2 YYEKEE (reference sequence). Trimming took 4 bases from V and 4 from J, leaving 15 bases between them.

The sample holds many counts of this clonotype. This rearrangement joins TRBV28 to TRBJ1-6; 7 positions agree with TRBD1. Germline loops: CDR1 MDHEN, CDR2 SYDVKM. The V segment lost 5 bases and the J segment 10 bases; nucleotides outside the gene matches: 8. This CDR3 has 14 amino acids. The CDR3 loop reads CASSPQGVESPLHF. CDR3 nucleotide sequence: TGTGCCAGCAGTCCTCAGGGGGTGGAATCACCCCTCCACTTT. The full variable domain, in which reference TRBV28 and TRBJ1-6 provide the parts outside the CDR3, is DVKVTQSSRYLVKRTGEKVFLECVQDMDHENMFWYRQDPGLGLRLIYFSYDVKMKEKGDIPEGYSVSREKKERFSLILESASTNQTSMYLCASSPQGVESPLHFGNGTRLTVT.

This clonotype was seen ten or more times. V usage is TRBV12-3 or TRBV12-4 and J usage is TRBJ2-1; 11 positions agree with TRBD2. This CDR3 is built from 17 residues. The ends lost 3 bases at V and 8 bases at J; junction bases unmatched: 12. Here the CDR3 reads CASSFTILAGEVYEQFF. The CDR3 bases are TGTGCCAGCAGTTTCACAATACTAGCGGGAGAAGTCTATGAGCAGTTCTTC.

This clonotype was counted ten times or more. CDR3 loop: CASRPREGPHNEQFF. The CDR3 DNA reads TGTGCCAGCAGACCACGGGAGGGCCCTCACAATGAGCAGTTCTTC. The chain links TRBV6-2 or TRBV6-3 to TRBJ2-1; 8 positions agree with TRBD2. V trimming: 6 bases; J trimming: 5 bases; junction bases outside the gene matches: 9. Germline V gene lookup returns CDR1 MNHEY and CDR2 SVGEGT. The CDR3 length is 15 residues.

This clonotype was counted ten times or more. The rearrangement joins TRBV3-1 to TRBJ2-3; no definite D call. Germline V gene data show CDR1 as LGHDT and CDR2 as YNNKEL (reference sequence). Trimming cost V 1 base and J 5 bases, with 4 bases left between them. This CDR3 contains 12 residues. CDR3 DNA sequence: TGTGCCAGCAGCCAAGGGGAAGATACGCAGTATTTT. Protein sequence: CASSQGEDTQYF.

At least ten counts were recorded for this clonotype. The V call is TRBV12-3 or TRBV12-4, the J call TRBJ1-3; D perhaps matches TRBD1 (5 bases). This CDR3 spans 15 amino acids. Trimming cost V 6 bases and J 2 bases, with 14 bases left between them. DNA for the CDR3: TGTGCCAGCAGACCTTACAGGACCCCTGGAAACACCATATATTTT. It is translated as CASRPYRTPGNTIYF.

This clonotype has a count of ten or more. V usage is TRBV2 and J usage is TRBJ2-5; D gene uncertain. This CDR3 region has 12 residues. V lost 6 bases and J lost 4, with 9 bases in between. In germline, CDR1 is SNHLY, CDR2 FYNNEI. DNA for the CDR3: TGTGCCAGCAGGGGCCAGGTAGAGACCCAGTACTTC. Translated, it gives CASRGQVETQYF.

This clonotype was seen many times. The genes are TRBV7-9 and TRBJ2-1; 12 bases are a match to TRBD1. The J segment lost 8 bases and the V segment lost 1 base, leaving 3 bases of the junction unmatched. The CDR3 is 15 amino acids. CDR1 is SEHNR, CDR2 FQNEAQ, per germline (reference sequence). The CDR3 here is CASSLGDRGRDEQFF. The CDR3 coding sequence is TGTGCCAGCAGCTTAGGGGACAGGGGGCGCGATGAGCAGTTCTTC.

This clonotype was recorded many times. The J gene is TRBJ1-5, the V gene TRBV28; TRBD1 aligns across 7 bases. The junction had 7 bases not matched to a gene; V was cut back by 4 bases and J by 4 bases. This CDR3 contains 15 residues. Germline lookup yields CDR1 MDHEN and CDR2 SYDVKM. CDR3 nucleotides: TGTGCCAGCAGTTGGGACAGTACTCCAAATCAGCCCCAGCATTTT. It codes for CASSWDSTPNQPQHF.